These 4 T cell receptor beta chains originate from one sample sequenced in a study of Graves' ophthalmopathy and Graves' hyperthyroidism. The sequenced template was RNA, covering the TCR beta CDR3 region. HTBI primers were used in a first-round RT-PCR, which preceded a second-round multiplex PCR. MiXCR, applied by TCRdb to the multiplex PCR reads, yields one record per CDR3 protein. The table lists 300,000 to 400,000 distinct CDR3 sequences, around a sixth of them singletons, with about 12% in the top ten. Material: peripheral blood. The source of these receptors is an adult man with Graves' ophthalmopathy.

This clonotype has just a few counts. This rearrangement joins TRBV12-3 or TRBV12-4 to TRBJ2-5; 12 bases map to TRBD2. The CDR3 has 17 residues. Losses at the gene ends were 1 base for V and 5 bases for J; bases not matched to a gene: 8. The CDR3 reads CASSLGASGRALETQYF. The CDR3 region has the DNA TGTGCCAGCAGTTTAGGGGCTAGCGGGAGGGCCTTGGAGACCCAGTACTTC.

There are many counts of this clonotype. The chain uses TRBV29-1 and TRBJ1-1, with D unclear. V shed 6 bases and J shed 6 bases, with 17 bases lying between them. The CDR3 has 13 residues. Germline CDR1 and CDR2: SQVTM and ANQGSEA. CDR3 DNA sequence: TGCAGCGTGTCCCCAGGAGATGTCCCTGAAGCTTTCTTT. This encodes CSVSPGDVPEAFF. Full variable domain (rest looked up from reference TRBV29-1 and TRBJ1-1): SAVISQKPSRDICQRGTSLTIQCQVDSQVTMMFWYRQQPGQSLTLIATANQGSEATYESGFVIDKFPISRPNLTFSTLTVSNMSPEDSSIYLCSVSPGDVPEAFFGQGTRLTVV.

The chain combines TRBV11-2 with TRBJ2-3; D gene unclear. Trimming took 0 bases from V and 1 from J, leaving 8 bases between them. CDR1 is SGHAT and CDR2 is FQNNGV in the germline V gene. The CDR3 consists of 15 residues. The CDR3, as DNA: TGTGCCAGCAGCTTAGAGTTTACCGGCACAGATACGCAGTATTTT. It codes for CASSLEFTGTDTQYF.

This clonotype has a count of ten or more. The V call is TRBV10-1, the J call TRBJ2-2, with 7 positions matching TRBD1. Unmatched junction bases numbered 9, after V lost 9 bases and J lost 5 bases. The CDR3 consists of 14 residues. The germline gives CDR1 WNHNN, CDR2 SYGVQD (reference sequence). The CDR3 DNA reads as TGCGCCAGTCGGCAGGGGGTCGGGACCGGGGAGCTGTTTTTT. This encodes CASRQGVGTGELFF.